A selection of T cell receptor beta chains follows, all from one sample in a study of blood T cells in healthy people across ages. TCRdb re-called the 5' RACE reads with MiXCR, one entry per CDR3 protein. The table has 800,000 or so distinct CDR3 sequences, 35% to 60% seen once. Material: blood. The source of these receptors is a man older than 75 in good health. Each CDR3 is given with its conserved first and last residue. A D gene is named only where the DNA matches it firmly. Rows give clone size only sometimes, using once, few, many, or a class for an expanded clone.

D gene	clone size	V gene	J gene	CDR3 protein	CDR3 DNA
TRBD2	few	TRBV10-3	TRBJ2-1	CATREGGRLVNEQFF	TGTGCCACGCGGGAGGGCGGAAGACTGGTCAATGAGCAGTTCTTC
NA	NA	TRBV4-3	TRBJ2-3	CASSQEVGQGADTQYF	TGCGCCAGCAGCCAAGAAGTAGGGCAGGGCGCAGATACGCAGTATTTT
NA	NA	TRBV10-3	TRBJ1-4	CAITAATNEKLFF	TGTGCCATCACTGCCGCAACTAATGAAAAACTGTTTTTT
NA	NA	TRBV7-6	TRBJ2-1	CASTRATGTHNEQFF	TGTGCCAGCACCCGAGCAACAGGAACCCACAATGAGCAGTTCTTC
NA	NA	TRBV15	TRBJ2-1	CATSTRGYPIYNEQFF	TGTGCCACCAGCACCCGCGGGTACCCTATTTACAATGAGCAGTTCTTC
NA	NA	TRBV29-1	TRBJ2-6	CSVGGASGANVLTF	TGCAGCGTTGGCGGAGCTTCTGGGGCCAACGTCCTGACTTTC
TRBD1	NA	TRBV20-1	TRBJ2-7	CSAGQGAELGYEQYF	TGCAGTGCGGGACAGGGGGCGGAATTAGGATACGAGCAGTACTTC
TRBD1	NA	TRBV6-1	TRBJ1-2	CASSTGTAGGYTF	TGTGCCAGCAGTACCGGGACAGCGGGCGGCTACACCTTC
TRBD2	NA	TRBV12-3/TRBV12-4	TRBJ2-7	CASTGRLALYEQYF	TGTGCCAGCACCGGGAGACTAGCCCTCTACGAGCAGTACTTC
NA	NA	TRBV4-3	TRBJ1-6	CASSRGALESSSPLHF	TGCGCCAGCAGCCGCGGCGCCCTCGAATCCAGCTCACCCCTCCACTTT
TRBD2	NA	TRBV27	TRBJ2-1	CASSRISGAYNEQFF	TGTGCCAGCAGCCGGATTAGCGGGGCCTACAATGAGCAGTTCTTC
TRBD2	NA	TRBV29-1	TRBJ2-1	CSVYSSGRIDERFF	TGCAGCGTGTACTCTAGCGGGAGAATAGATGAGCGGTTCTTC
NA	NA	TRBV2	TRBJ1-2	CASSSRQTNYGYTF	TGTGCCAGCAGTTCTCGACAGACTAACTATGGCTACACCTTC
TRBD2	NA	TRBV11-1	TRBJ2-1	CASSFGLAGGPPYNEQFF	TGTGCCAGCAGCTTCGGACTAGCGGGAGGGCCCCCCTACAATGAGCAGTTCTTC
NA	many	TRBV7-9	TRBJ2-3	CASSGGLLGVDTQYF	TGTGCCAGCAGCGGGGGACTTCTCGGTGTAGATACGCAGTATTTT
TRBD1	NA	TRBV27	TRBJ1-2	CASSLSIRTGRGGYTF	TGTGCCAGCAGTTTATCGATCCGGACAGGGCGTGGGGGCTACACCTTC
NA	NA	TRBV12-3/TRBV12-4	TRBJ2-5	CASSPQEIQYF	TGTGCCAGCAGTCCTCAGGAGATCCAGTACTTC
NA	NA	TRBV2	TRBJ1-2	CASLTYTGTKYGYTF	TGTGCCAGCTTAACCTACACAGGGACGAAGTATGGCTACACCTTC